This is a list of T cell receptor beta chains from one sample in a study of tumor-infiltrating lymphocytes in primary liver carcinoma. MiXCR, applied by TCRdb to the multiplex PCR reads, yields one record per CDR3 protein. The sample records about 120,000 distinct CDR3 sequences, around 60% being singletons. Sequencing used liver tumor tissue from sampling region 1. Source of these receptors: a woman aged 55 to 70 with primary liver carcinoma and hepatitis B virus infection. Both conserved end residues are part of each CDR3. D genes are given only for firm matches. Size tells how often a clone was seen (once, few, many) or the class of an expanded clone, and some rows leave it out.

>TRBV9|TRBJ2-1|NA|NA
CASGAFNEQFF
TGTGCCAGCGGGGCCTTCAACGAGCAGTTCTTC
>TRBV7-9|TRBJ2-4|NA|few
CASSANRVGDIQYF
TGTGCCAGCAGCGCTAACAGGGTAGGGGACATTCAGTACTTC
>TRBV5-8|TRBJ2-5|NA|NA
CASSLAEVYTIETQYF
TGTGCCAGCAGCTTGGCCGAAGTATATACCATAGAGACCCAGTACTTC
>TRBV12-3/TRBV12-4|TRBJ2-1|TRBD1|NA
CASKSYGQGPGEQFF
TGTGCCAGCAAGTCTTACGGACAGGGTCCAGGTGAGCAGTTCTTC
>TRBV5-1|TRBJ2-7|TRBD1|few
CASSSGQGVFSYEQYF
TGCGCCAGCAGCTCGGGACAGGGAGTTTTCTCCTACGAGCAGTACTTC
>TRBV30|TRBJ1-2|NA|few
CAWSLWWAPNPHGYTF
TGTGCCTGGAGTCTTTGGTGGGCCCCTAACCCTCATGGCTACACCTTC
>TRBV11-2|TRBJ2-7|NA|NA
CVSNLERGGLAIQYF
TGTGTCAGCAACTTAGAGAGGGGGGGGCTAGCGATCCAGTACTTC
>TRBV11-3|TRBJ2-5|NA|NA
CASSLDGSQETRYF
TGTGCCAGCAGCCTAGATGGGTCCCAAGAGACCCGGTACTTC
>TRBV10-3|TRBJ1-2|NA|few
CAISESAGLEYGYTF
TGTGCCATCAGTGAGTCCGCGGGACTGGAGTATGGCTACACCTTC
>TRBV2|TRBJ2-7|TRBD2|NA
CASRLTSGGTYEQYF
TGTGCCAGCAGACTTACTAGCGGGGGTACCTACGAGCAGTACTTC
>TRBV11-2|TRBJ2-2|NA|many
CASSLFGPNTGEPFF
TGTGCCAGCAGCTTATTCGGGCCGAACACCGGGGAGCCGTTTTTT
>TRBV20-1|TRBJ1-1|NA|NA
CSASEHANTETFF
TGCAGTGCTAGCGAACACGCGAACACTGAAACTTTCTTT
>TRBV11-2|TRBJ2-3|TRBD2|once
CTSSARISGRGGTDTQYF
TGTACCAGCAGCGCAAGGATTAGCGGGAGGGGAGGAACAGATACGCAGTATTTT
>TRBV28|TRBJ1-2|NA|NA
CASHINYGHTF
TGTGCCAGCCATATTAACTATGGCCACACCTTC
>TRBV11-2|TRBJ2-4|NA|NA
CASSLDLVSSARNIQYF
TGTGCCAGCAGCTTAGATCTAGTGAGCTCAGCCAGAAACATTCAGTACTTC
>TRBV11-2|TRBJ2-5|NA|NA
CASSPIWADQATQYF
TGTGCCAGCAGCCCCATCTGGGCAGACCAAGCGACCCAGTACTTC
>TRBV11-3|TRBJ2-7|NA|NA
CARSSDKGYEQYF
TGTGCCAGGAGCTCAGACAAAGGCTACGAGCAGTACTTC
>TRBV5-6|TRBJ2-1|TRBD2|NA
CASSPPAPGLAYNEQFF
TGTGCCAGCAGCCCCCCCGCACCGGGACTAGCGTACAATGAGCAGTTCTTC
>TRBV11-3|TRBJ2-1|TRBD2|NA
CASSQTSNINEQFF
TGTGCCAGCAGCCAGACTAGCAATATCAATGAGCAGTTCTTC
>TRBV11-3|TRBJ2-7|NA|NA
CASSLERAGGHSSCEQYF
TGTGCCAGCAGCTTAGAGAGGGCTGGAGGCCACAGCTCCTGCGAGCAGTACTTC
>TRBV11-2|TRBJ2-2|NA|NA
CASNRIGGANTGELFF
TGTGCCAGCAACCGGATTGGCGGAGCGAACACCGGGGAGCTGTTTTTT
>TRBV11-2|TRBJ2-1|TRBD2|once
CASNRRLAGGPGEDQFF
TGTGCCAGCAACAGGAGACTAGCGGGAGGGCCGGGGGAAGATCAGTTCTTC
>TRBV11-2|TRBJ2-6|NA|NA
CASSPTGRWTGANVMTF
TGTGCCAGCAGCCCGACGGGACGGTGGACTGGGGCCAACGTCATGACTTTC
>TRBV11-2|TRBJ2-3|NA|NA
CASSPERGGYSGRTGTHYF
TGTGCCAGCAGCCCCGAGAGGGGGGGATATAGCGGCCGCACAGGTACGCACTATTTT
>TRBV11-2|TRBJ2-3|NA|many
CASSLQLVGRTDTQYF
TGTGCCAGCAGCCTACAACTAGTGGGAAGGACAGATACGCAGTATTTT
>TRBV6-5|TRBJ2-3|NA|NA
CASNRPGWSGQQDTQYF
TGTGCCAGCAACCGCCCGGGGTGGAGCGGACAACAAGATACGCAGTATTTT
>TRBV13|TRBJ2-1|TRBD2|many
CASSPRLAGDEQFF
TGTGCCAGCAGCCCTCGACTAGCGGGAGACGAGCAGTTCTTC
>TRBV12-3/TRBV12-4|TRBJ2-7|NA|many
CASTNRVGEQYF
TGTGCCAGCACCAACAGGGTGGGCGAGCAGTACTTC
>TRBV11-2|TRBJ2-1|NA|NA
CTSSPFNEQFF
TGTACCAGCAGTCCATTTAATGAGCAGTTCTTC
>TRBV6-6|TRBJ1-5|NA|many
CASSDQDNQPQHF
TGTGCCAGCAGTGATCAGGATAATCAGCCCCAGCATTTT
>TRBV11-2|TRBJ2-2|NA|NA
CASSPPQGPIGDLFF
TGTGCCAGCAGCCCTCCGCAAGGGCCGATCGGGGATCTGTTTTTT
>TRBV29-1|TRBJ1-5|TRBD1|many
CSVGQEGRPQHF
TGCAGCGTGGGACAGGAAGGTCGTCCCCAGCATTTT
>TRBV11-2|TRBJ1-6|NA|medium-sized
CASSLGLNSPLHF
TGTGCCAGCAGCTTGGGGCTTAATTCACCCCTCCACTTT
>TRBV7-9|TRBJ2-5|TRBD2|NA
CVSSLAGQVNQYF
TGTGTCAGCAGCTTAGCGGGACAAGTTAACCAGTACTTC
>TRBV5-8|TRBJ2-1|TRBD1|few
CASSLGQGAYNEQFF
TGCGCCAGCAGCTTGGGACAGGGGGCCTACAATGAGCAGTTCTTC
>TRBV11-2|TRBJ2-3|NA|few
CTSSSGLADTQYF
TGTACCAGCAGCTCTGGATTGGCAGATACGCAGTATTTT
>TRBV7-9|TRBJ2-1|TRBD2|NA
CASSPPPPLAGVYNEQFF
TGTGCCAGCAGCCCTCCCCCTCCACTAGCGGGAGTCTACAATGAGCAGTTCTTC
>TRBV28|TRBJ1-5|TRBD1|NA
CVSSSWDRRNQPQHF
TGTGTCAGCAGTTCCTGGGACAGACGCAATCAGCCCCAGCATTTT
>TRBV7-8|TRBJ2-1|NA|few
CASGLRREHEQFF
TGTGCCAGCGGCTTAAGGCGGGAACATGAGCAGTTCTTC